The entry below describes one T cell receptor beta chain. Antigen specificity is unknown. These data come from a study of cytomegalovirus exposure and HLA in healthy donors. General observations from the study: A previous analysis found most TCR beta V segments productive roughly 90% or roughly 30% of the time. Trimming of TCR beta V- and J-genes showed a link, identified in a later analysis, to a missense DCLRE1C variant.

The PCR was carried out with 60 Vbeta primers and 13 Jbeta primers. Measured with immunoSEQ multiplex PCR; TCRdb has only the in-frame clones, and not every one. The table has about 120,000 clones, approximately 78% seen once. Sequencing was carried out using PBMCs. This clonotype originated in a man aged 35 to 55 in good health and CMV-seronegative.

CDR3 coding DNA: TGCGCCAGCAGCCAAGATGTAGGGGTTAACTATGGCTACACCTTC. Translation gives CASSQDVGVNYGYTF. The rearrangement uses TRBV4-3 and TRBJ1-2; the D gene is possibly TRBD1 (5 bases). This CDR3 is 15 amino acids long. CDR1 is LGHNA and CDR2 is YSLEER in the germline V gene. V was trimmed by 0 bases and J by 1 base, leaving 9 bases between them.